A selection of T cell receptor beta chains follows, all from one sample in a study of T-cell memory formation after mild COVID-19. TCRdb re-analysed the 5' RACE reads in MiXCR, keeping a single row per CDR3 protein. The repertoire includes 400,000 to 550,000 distinct CDR3 sequences, around 25% of them detected once, and 12% sits in the top ten. Source material: PBMCs or a T cell subset sorted from them (not recorded which). The receptors were sampled from an adult woman who had mild COVID-19 (a few samples of this study predate the infection). Cell type and time point are not known. Both conserved end residues are part of each CDR3. The D gene is left open where the match is weak.

v_call,d_call,cdr3_aa
TRBV6-6,.,CASSSDGQLFF
TRBV5-5,TRBD1,CASSLRVGRQGTGELFF
TRBV20-1,.,CSARDLRQGLLNEQYF
TRBV6-5,TRBD2,CASSYVSTGGVETQYF
TRBV7-9,.,CASSLVGQGNYEQYF
TRBV7-6,TRBD2,CASSFVPGLAGDGEETQYF
TRBV27,TRBD1,CASSPGQGINSPLHF
TRBV7-5,.,CISVSEAPLAQGMAEAFF
TRBV5-1,.,CASSDAETQYF
TRBV20-1,TRBD1,CSAREPGQGYNEQFF
TRBV7-6,.,CASSLAGFNSYEQYF
TRBV12-3/TRBV12-4,.,CASSRTYEQYF
TRBV4-1,.,CASSQEHTVNTEAFF
TRBV19,TRBD1,CASRSGGTVNYGYTF
TRBV24-1,.,CATSDPSTGTYEQYF
TRBV7-9,.,CASSLGQGVHEQYF
TRBV12-3/TRBV12-4,.,CASSWTASYEQYF
TRBV27,TRBD1,CASRQGFHGYTF
TRBV5-1,.,CASSLSGTPNQPQHF
TRBV5-6,TRBD1,CASSWSGTGFQSEAFF
TRBV20-1,.,CSAPRQDPPYEQYF
TRBV24-1,.,CATSDGVSNQPQHF
TRBV20-1,.,CSARDPGTPSYEQYF
TRBV5-4,.,CASSLKRGYEQYF
TRBV2,.,CASRGGQSPQETQYF
TRBV15,TRBD1,CATSSTGDTGELFF